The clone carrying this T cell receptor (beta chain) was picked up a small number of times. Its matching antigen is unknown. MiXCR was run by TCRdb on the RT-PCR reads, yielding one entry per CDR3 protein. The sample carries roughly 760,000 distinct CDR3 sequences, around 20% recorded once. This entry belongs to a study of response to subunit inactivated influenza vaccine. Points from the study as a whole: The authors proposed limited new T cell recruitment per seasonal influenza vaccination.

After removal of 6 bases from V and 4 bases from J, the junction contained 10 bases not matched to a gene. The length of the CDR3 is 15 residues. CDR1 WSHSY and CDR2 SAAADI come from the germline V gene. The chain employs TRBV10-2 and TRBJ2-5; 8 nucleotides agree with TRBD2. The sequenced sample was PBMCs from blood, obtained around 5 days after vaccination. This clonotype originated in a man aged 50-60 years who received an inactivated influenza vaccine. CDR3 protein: CASSATSGRGETQYF. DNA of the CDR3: TGCGCCAGCAGCGCTACTAGCGGCAGAGGAGAGACCCAGTACTTC.